Listed below are T cell receptor beta chains from one sample, sequenced in a study of cytomegalovirus exposure and HLA in healthy donors. Measured with immunoSEQ multiplex PCR; TCRdb has only the in-frame clones, and not every one. The sample has about 190,000 clones; approximately 77% are singletons. Sequencing was carried out using PBMCs. These receptors all come from a man aged 40-55 years in good health and CMV-seropositive. Each CDR3 is given without its conserved first and last residue. D genes are given only for firm matches.

V,J,D,CDR3
TRBV4-1,TRBJ1-6,NA,ASSQANSYNSPLH
TRBV6-1,TRBJ2-3,TRBD1,ASSETGALYDFHTDTQY
TRBV6-5,TRBJ1-1,NA,ASSYEAGYEDTEAS
TRBV6-1,TRBJ1-5,TRBD1,ASSEPDRGINQPQH
TRBV28,TRBJ1-2,NA,ASSPRSGRVNYGYT
TRBV7-9,TRBJ1-5,NA,ASSLVSRGRTQPQH
TRBV25-1,TRBJ1-4,NA,ASSVRGAGDEKLF
TRBV4-1,TRBJ1-5,NA,ASSQEEGSRNQPQH
TRBV20-1,TRBJ2-3,TRBD2,SAGGIDTQY
TRBV5-5,TRBJ2-6,NA,ASSWAGSGANVLT
TRBV6-5,TRBJ2-6,NA,ASSLTGGANVLT
TRBV7-9,TRBJ2-3,NA,ASSLVGGISTDTQY
TRBV5-8,TRBJ2-7,TRBD1,ASSLSTGASYEQY
TRBV28,TRBJ2-6,NA,ASSLSGSGANVLT
TRBV5-6,TRBJ2-3,TRBD1,ASSLDRGLGVWDTQY
TRBV4-2,TRBJ2-7,TRBD2,ASSQSEAGGIYEQY
TRBV27,TRBJ2-1,TRBD2,ASSPPPLASSDEQF